Included here is one T cell receptor beta chain sequence, with context. Its antigen remains unidentified. The record originates from a study of post-analysis software for immune sequencing data. Study information: Relapsing-remitting, secondary progressive and progressive-relapsing multiple sclerosis courses were included.

Study-level points and caveats: TRBV5-6, TRBV5-1 and TRBV20-1 belonged to a set of roughly 5 TRBV segments that were more frequent in patients than controls. Same-batch preparations were strongly co-clustered by F measure. Controls significantly exceeded multiple sclerosis patients in normalized Chao1 diversity.

TCR beta cDNA libraries had unique molecular identifiers. Input populations of about 0.95 to 10 million T cells gave rise to 500,000 or so cDNA molecules. TCRdb processed the PCR reads anew with MiXCR; each CDR3 protein has one entry. The sample yields 700,000 to 800,000 distinct CDR3 sequences, approximately 30% seen once. There are 17 residues in the CDR3. The germline V gene encodes CDR1 SGHRS and CDR2 YFSETQ. The V gene end was trimmed by 2 bases and the J gene end by 4 bases; junction bases not matched to a gene: 11. Sequenced input: blood. The chain carries TRBV5-1 and TRBJ1-4, with 7 bases lining up with TRBD1. This TCR came from a girl aged 10 to 17 with multiple sclerosis. CDR3: CASSLNPGTDSNEKLFF. The CDR3 DNA sequence: TGCGCCAGCAGCTTAAACCCCGGGACAGATAGTAATGAAAAACTGTTTTTT.